Detailed here is one TCR beta chain. Amplification started from genomic DNA. Multiplex PCR with 30 forward and 13 reverse primers amplified the TCR beta CDR3. TCRdb re-called the multiplex PCR reads with MiXCR, one entry per CDR3 protein. The sample holds approximately 260,000 distinct CDR3 sequences, 40% to 50% seen once. The data derive from a study of type 1 and type 2 diabetes patients. Study details: Donors were type 1 diabetes, type 2 diabetes, or nondiabetic controls. CD4+ or CD8+ T cells were positively selected from PBMCs with microbeads.

CDR1 and CDR2 (germline): SGHDT, YYEEEE. Trimming took 1 base from V and 1 from J, leaving 6 bases between them. This CDR3 is 13 amino acids long. The origin of this receptor is a man aged 18 to 30 with type 2 diabetes. The chain uses TRBV5-6 and TRBJ2-7; D not certain. The sample taken for sequencing was peripheral blood mononuclear cells (PBMCs). CDR3 sequence (DNA): TGTGCCAGCAGCTTGAGGGAATCCTACGAGCAGTACTTC. Its translation is CASSLRESYEQYF.